These 12 T cell receptor beta chains were sequenced from one sample in a study of early T cells in non-severe SARS-CoV-2 infection. Each CDR3 protein is one row after TCRdb ran MiXCR on the 5' RACE reads. This sample has roughly 41,000 distinct CDR3 sequences; 5.8% occur once, and the top ten carry roughly 26%. Sequenced material: whole blood. These receptors originate from an adult who was a healthcare worker with PCR-confirmed SARS-CoV-2 infection or an uninfected control (not recorded which).

Notes on this clonotype: This may come from a read error, since a much larger clone is one base off. The rearrangement links TRBV5-6 to TRBJ2-3, with TRBD2 matching over 7 bases. This CDR3 comprises 16 residues. Germline V gene lookup returns CDR1 SGHDT and CDR2 YYEEEE. The CDR3 DNA reads as TGTGCCGGCAGCCCCCTCGAGACTAGCCGCACAGATACGCAGTATTTT. This gives the protein CAGSPLETSRTDTQYF.

There are many counts of this clonotype. This sequence joins TRBV30 and TRBJ2-1, with 9 bases fitting TRBD2. The CDR3 runs 20 residues. Germline lookup yields CDR1 GTSNPN and CDR2 SVGIG (reference sequence). The V segment lost 0 bases and the J segment 0 bases; nucleotides outside the gene matches: 15. CDR3: CAWSVKTASGAHSSYNEQFF. The CDR3 DNA reads TGTGCCTGGAGTGTTAAGACGGCTAGCGGGGCCCATAGCTCCTACAATGAGCAGTTCTTC.

This clonotype was counted between two and nine times. This sequence joins TRBV20-1 and TRBJ2-3; 11 nucleotides line up with TRBD2. The CDR3 loop spans 16 amino acids. V dropped 5 bases and J dropped 6; count of bases not matched to a gene: 13. In germline, CDR1 is DFQATT, CDR2 SNEGSKA (reference sequence). CDR3 loop: CSALTGTSGPEDTQYF. The DNA of the CDR3 is TGCAGTGCTTTAACCGGGACTAGCGGTCCCGAGGATACGCAGTATTTT.

This clonotype has at least ten counts. The chain uses TRBV20-1 and TRBJ1-3, with D perhaps matching TRBD1 (6 bases). CDR3 length equals 15 residues. Trimming removed 1 base at V and 0 bases at J, with 10 bases between. The V gene's germline CDR1 is DFQATT and CDR2 SNEGSKA (reference sequence). Written as DNA, the CDR3 is TGCAGTGCTAGAGCCACAGGGTCCTCTGGAAACACCATATATTTT. Its protein is CSARATGSSGNTIYF.

This clonotype occurred many times. The CDR3 spells CASSLDMETQYF. Written as DNA, the CDR3 is TGTGCCAGCAGCTTAGACATGGAGACCCAGTACTTC. The chain links TRBV11-2 to TRBJ2-5; D call uncertain. The CDR3 loop spans 12 amino acids. The V gene's germline CDR1 is SGHAT and CDR2 FQNNGV. Trimming removed 0 bases at V and 5 bases at J, with 4 bases between.

This clonotype was picked up many times. The rearrangement joins TRBV5-1 to TRBJ1-6, with 9 bases fitting TRBD1. Germline loops: CDR1 SGHRS, CDR2 YFSETQ. This CDR3 is built from 16 residues. V was pared by 0 bases and J by 7 bases, with 5 bases of the junction left unmatched. In DNA, the CDR3 is TGCGCCAGCAGCTTGGGATTGGGACAGGGAAATTCACCCCTCCACTTT. This sequence encodes CASSLGLGQGNSPLHF.

V and J are TRBV27 and TRBJ2-1; 12 positions match TRBD2. This CDR3 contains 14 residues. CDR1 and CDR2 (germline): MNHEY, SMNVEV (reference sequence). J lost 12 bases, V lost 5 bases, and 8 bases had no gene match. CDR3 DNA sequence: TGTGCCAGCAGTACAAGACTAGCGGGAGAGGCGCAGTTCTTC. The encoded protein is CASSTRLAGEAQFF.

The table lists this clonotype with many counts. V usage is TRBV6-2 or TRBV6-3 and J usage is TRBJ2-1; 9 bases fit TRBD2. J lost 8 bases, V lost 8 bases, and 13 bases had no gene match. Germline CDR1 reads MNHEY; CDR2 reads SVGEGT. The CDR3 has 15 residues. For the CDR3, the DNA is TGTGCCAGCGTAGATTTGCGGGGGGGCTCTTATGAGCAGTTCTTC. It is translated as CASVDLRGGSYEQFF.

There are a few counts of this clonotype. The V and J genes are TRBV10-3 and TRBJ2-7, with TRBD2 matching over 13 bases. Germline CDR1 is ENHRY and CDR2 is SYGVKD. Losses at the gene ends were 6 bases for V and 1 base for J; bases not matched to a gene: 3. The CDR3 is 15 residues long. The CDR3 nucleotides are TGTGCCATCAGGAAGGGACTAGCGGGATCCTACGAGCAGTACTTC. This sequence encodes CAIRKGLAGSYEQYF.

At least ten counts were recorded for this clonotype. This chain joins TRBV24-1 and TRBJ1-5; D ambiguous. The CDR3 sequence is 17 residues long. Germline V lookup: CDR1 KGHDR, CDR2 SFDVKD. V shed 6 bases and J shed 0 bases, with 17 bases lying between them. The CDR3 region is CATSTRGASRSNQPQHF. In nucleotides, the CDR3 is TGTGCCACCAGTACTAGAGGCGCGAGTCGTAGCAATCAGCCCCAGCATTTT.

The V call is TRBV2, the J call TRBJ2-1; D is uncertain. The V gene's germline CDR1 is SNHLY and CDR2 FYNNEI. Trimming shortened V by 3 bases and J by 15 bases, and 15 bases separated the two germline ends. The CDR3 covers 12 residues. CDR3 protein: CASSDGSIVRFF. DNA of the CDR3: TGTGCCAGCAGTGACGGGTCAATTGTGAGGTTCTTC.

This clonotype was observed at least ten times. The chain joins TRBV7-6 to TRBJ2-5, with 7 bases matching TRBD1. Germline V gives CDR1 SGHVS, CDR2 FNYEAQ. The CDR3 spans 13 residues. Trimming removed 3 bases from V and 6 bases from J; junction bases left unmatched: 4. The chain's CDR3 is CASSLTGQQTQYF. The DNA of the CDR3 is TGTGCCAGCAGCTTGACAGGGCAACAGACCCAGTACTTC.